A single sample gave rise to the 22 T cell receptor beta chains below, sequenced in a study of T cells in Graves' hyperthyroidism and ophthalmopathy. Amplification yielded TCR beta CDR3 regions, with RNA transcripts as the source. First-round RT-PCR of the TCR CDR3 relied on the HTBI primer set. TCRdb re-derived calls from the multiplex PCR reads in MiXCR, one entry per CDR3 protein. The data show roughly 500,000 distinct CDR3 sequences, approximately 25% seen once. Sequences were obtained from blood. These receptors came from a woman in her twenties or thirties with Graves' ophthalmopathy.

This clonotype showed up many times. V is TRBV5-1 and J is TRBJ2-2; 8 bases line up with TRBD1. This CDR3 is 14 amino acids long. V dropped 0 bases and J dropped 5; count of bases not matched to a gene: 0. Germline CDR1 is SGHRS and CDR2 is YFSETQ. CDR3 sequence reads: CASSLGQGTGELFF. DNA for the CDR3: TGCGCCAGCAGCTTGGGACAGGGGACCGGGGAGCTGTTTTTT.

There are many counts of this clonotype. This CDR3 reads CASTMDGYQPQHF. CDR3 nucleotide sequence: TGTGCCAGTACCATGGACGGATATCAGCCCCAGCATTTT. The chain has TRBV19 and TRBJ1-5; D not certain. Trimming left V 7 bases short and J 5 bases short, with 12 bases between. There are 13 residues in the CDR3. Germline CDR1 and CDR2: LNHDA and SQIVND (reference sequence).

This clonotype was detected many times. The CDR3 reads CASSREGVLDYGYTF. DNA for the CDR3: TGTGCCAGCAGTAGAGAAGGGGTTTTAGACTATGGCTACACCTTC. This chain links TRBV6-5 with TRBJ1-2, with D maybe TRBD1 (5 bases). CDR3 length equals 15 residues. Germline V gene lookup returns CDR1 MNHEY and CDR2 SVGAGI. V lost 5 bases, J lost 3 bases, and 16 bases lay in between.

This clonotype was found many times. V is TRBV5-1 and J is TRBJ2-7; 13 bases map to TRBD2. This CDR3 has 15 amino acids. The V gene end was trimmed by 4 bases and the J gene end by 4 bases; junction bases not matched to a gene: 5. Germline V CDR1 and CDR2: SGHRS, YFSETQ. This CDR3 is CASSRGTSGEYEQYF. CDR3 nucleotides: TGCGCCAGCAGCCGAGGGACTAGCGGGGAATACGAGCAGTACTTC.

The chain joins TRBV4-1 to TRBJ2-7; 7 bases fit TRBD1. The CDR3 loop spans 14 amino acids. Per germline, CDR1 MGHRA and CDR2 YSYEKL. V shed 2 bases, J shed 2 bases, and the junction held 3 bases outside the gene matches. The DNA for the CDR3 is TGCGCCAGCAGCCAACCGACAGGGCCCTACGAGCAGTACTTC. It encodes CASSQPTGPYEQYF.

Ten or more counts support this clonotype. CDR3 loop: CASSFGTVGEGELFF. The CDR3 nucleotides read TGCGCCAGCAGCTTTGGTACAGTGGGAGAGGGGGAGCTGTTTTTT. This chain links TRBV5-1 with TRBJ2-2; TRBD2 is a possible D gene (5 bases). Between the trimmed V and J ends, which lost 2 bases and 8 bases, there was a span of 16 bases. There are 15 residues in the CDR3. In germline, CDR1 is SGHRS, CDR2 YFSETQ.

The chain combines TRBV6-5 with TRBJ1-1; D perhaps matches TRBD1 (5 bases). CDR1 is MNHEY and CDR2 is SVGAGI in the germline V gene. This CDR3 is built from 16 residues. V was shortened by 0 bases and J by 4 bases, with 15 bases between the two germline ends. The CDR3 coding sequence is TGTGCCAGCAGTTACTCGGTCCAACTTGGGGGCACTGAAGCTTTCTTT. It specifies CASSYSVQLGGTEAFF.

The CDR3 DNA is TGTGCCTGCCTCCCGCCCGGGGCAAGGACCCAGTACTTC. It is translated as CACLPPGARTQYF. V gene TRBV30 combines with J gene TRBJ2-5, with D perhaps TRBD1 or TRBD2 (5 bases each). The length of the CDR3 is 13 residues. CDR1 GTSNPN and CDR2 SVGIG come from the germline V gene (reference sequence). V lost 6 bases and J 7 bases, leaving 18 bases between the germline ends. Complete variable domain (other parts from reference TRBV30 and TRBJ2-5): SQTIHQWPATLVQPVGSPLSLECTVEGTSNPNLYWYRQAAGRGLQLLFYSVGIGQISSEVPQNLSASRPQDRQFILSSKKLLLSDSGFYLCACLPPGARTQYFGPGTRLLVL.

The CDR3 spells CASSESLAGGRQEQYF. The CDR3, as DNA: TGTGCCAGCAGTGAATCGCTAGCGGGGGGGCGTCAAGAGCAGTACTTC. This chain connects TRBV6-1 to TRBJ2-7, with 12 bases fitting TRBD2. The CDR3 is 16 residues long. The trim removed 2 bases at V and 7 bases at J, leaving 9 bases unmatched. Germline V CDR1 and CDR2: MNHNS, SASEGT.

The chain carries TRBV20-1 and TRBJ2-7; 13 bases agree with TRBD2. Germline CDR1 reads DFQATT; CDR2 reads SNEGSKA (reference sequence). V lost 2 bases to trimming and J lost 6 bases; unmatched junction nucleotides: 7. This CDR3 spans 15 amino acids. The CDR3, as DNA: TGCAGTGCTAGACATCAAAGACTAGCGGGAGGCGAGCAGTACTTC. Protein sequence: CSARHQRLAGGEQYF.

The rearrangement joins TRBV5-1 to TRBJ2-5; D perhaps matches TRBD1 (6 bases). CDR1 and CDR2 from the germline V gene are SGHRS and YFSETQ. Trimming cost V 3 bases and J 1 base, with 16 bases left between them. This CDR3 is 16 amino acids long. The chain's CDR3 is CASSSRQVGVQETQYF. The CDR3 DNA follows: TGCGCCAGCAGCTCGCGACAGGTCGGAGTCCAAGAGACCCAGTACTTC.

This clonotype has ten or more counts. The J gene is TRBJ2-2, the V gene TRBV19, with 7 bases matching TRBD1. V was pared by 8 bases and J by 3 bases, with 9 bases of the junction left unmatched. This CDR3 spans 15 amino acids. Germline values: CDR1 LNHDA, CDR2 SQIVND (reference sequence). The CDR3 coding sequence is TGTGCCAGTTCCCGGACAGACAGGGACACCGGGGAGCTGTTTTTT. Translating gives CASSRTDRDTGELFF.

This clonotype was recorded at least ten times. The chain recombines TRBV12-3 or TRBV12-4 with TRBJ1-1; the match to TRBD1 covers 11 bases. The length of the CDR3 is 14 residues. J gave up 6 bases and V 6 bases, and 6 bases lay outside the gene matches. CDR3 coding DNA: TGTGCCAGCAGGGAGGGACAGGGGGGTTCTGAAGCTTTCTTT. Its protein is CASREGQGGSEAFF.

This clonotype was detected ten times or more. V and J are TRBV28 and TRBJ2-5; 11 bases align to TRBD2. The ends lost 4 bases at V and 4 bases at J; junction bases unmatched: 8. This CDR3 is 16 amino acids long. Germline CDR1 and CDR2: MDHEN and SYDVKM. The CDR3 sequence is CASSSFSGGALETQYF. The CDR3 coding sequence is TGTGCCAGCAGTTCATTTAGCGGGGGGGCCTTAGAGACCCAGTACTTC.

This clonotype occurred once. The gene calls are TRBV20-1 and TRBJ1-1; D gene uncertain. CDR1 is DFQATT, CDR2 SNEGSKA, per germline (reference sequence). This CDR3 has 13 amino acids. Trimming took 6 bases from V and 4 from J, leaving 15 bases between them. CDR3 in DNA: TGCAGTGCCAGCGGAGGACCGATCACTGAAGCTTTCTTT. Amino acids: CSASGGPITEAFF.

This clonotype was detected only a few times. The chain joins TRBV2 to TRBJ1-5, with TRBD1 matching 9 bases. The germline gives CDR1 SNHLY, CDR2 FYNNEI. V lost 9 bases to trimming and J lost 0 bases; unmatched junction nucleotides: 18. The length of the CDR3 is 19 residues. The CDR3 sequence is CASTQPGTGTPYSNQPQHF. CDR3 DNA sequence: TGTGCCAGTACACAACCCGGGACAGGGACGCCCTATAGCAATCAGCCCCAGCATTTT.

This chain connects TRBV30 to TRBJ2-5; 9 positions agree with TRBD2. The CDR3 is made up of 13 amino acids. J was trimmed by 5 bases and V by 3 bases; bases with no gene match: 4. Germline V gene lookup returns CDR1 GTSNPN and CDR2 SVGIG (reference sequence). The CDR3 nucleotides read TGTGCCTGGAGGCAAACTAGCGGGGAGACCCAGTACTTC. Protein: CAWRQTSGETQYF. Based on the CDR3 plus reference TRBV30 and TRBJ2-5, the full variable domain is SQTIHQWPATLVQPVGSPLSLECTVEGTSNPNLYWYRQAAGRGLQLLFYSVGIGQISSEVPQNLSASRPQDRQFILSSKKLLLSDSGFYLCAWRQTSGETQYFGPGTRLLVL.

This chain links TRBV29-1 with TRBJ1-2, with D uncertain. This CDR3 comprises 13 residues. CDR1 is SQVTM, CDR2 ANQGSEA, per germline. Between the trimmed V and J ends, which lost 0 bases and 5 bases, there was a span of 10 bases. In DNA form, the CDR3 reads TGCAGCGTTGAAGATCCTCAATTATATGGCTACACCTTC. This sequence encodes CSVEDPQLYGYTF.

Only a few counts were recorded for this clonotype. The V and J genes are TRBV3-1 and TRBJ1-5; TRBD1 aligns across 7 bases. Germline CDR1 LGHDT, CDR2 YNNKEL (reference sequence). The V and J ends lost 0 bases and 7 bases, in that order; junction bases with no gene match: 6. CDR3 length equals 15 residues. The CDR3 here is CASSQDRDSGQPQHF. The CDR3 nucleotides are TGTGCCAGCAGCCAAGACCGGGACAGTGGGCAGCCCCAGCATTTT.

V is TRBV11-2 and J is TRBJ1-1; D is perhaps TRBD1 (6 bases). CDR1 is SGHAT and CDR2 is FQNNGV in the germline V gene. The CDR3 consists of 19 residues. V lost 1 base to trimming and J lost 1 base, with 22 bases between them. The CDR3 spells CASSLGTRGAGLRNTEAFF. CDR3 sequence (DNA): TGTGCCAGCAGCTTAGGGACCAGGGGCGCGGGACTACGGAACACTGAAGCTTTCTTT.

The chain is built from TRBV11-2 and TRBJ2-7, with D possibly being TRBD2 (5 bases). Trimming pared 6 bases from V and 0 bases from J, leaving 18 bases between. Germline V gene data show CDR1 as SGHAT and CDR2 as FQNNGV. The CDR3 consists of 16 residues. DNA of the CDR3: TGTGCCAGCAGTACTTTACGGGGTCCGAGCTCCTACGAGCAGTACTTC. Its protein is CASSTLRGPSSYEQYF.

The chain employs TRBV19 and TRBJ2-5; 8 bases are shared with TRBD1. Germline-derived CDR1 and CDR2 are LNHDA and SQIVND (reference sequence). Trimming at V came to 11 bases and at J to 4 bases, leaving 9 bases not matched to a gene. The CDR3 is 13 amino acids. The CDR3 sequence is CAFGTGEGETQYF. The CDR3 DNA is TGTGCCTTCGGGACAGGAGAAGGAGAGACCCAGTACTTC.